A single sample is the source of the 9 T cell receptor beta chains below, sequenced in a study of blood T cell repertoires in COVID-19. The method was immunoSEQ multiplex PCR; TCRdb's version includes in-frame clones alone and lacks a portion of them. This table holds some 130,000 clones, roughly 90% found once. Sequenced: peripheral blood. These receptor sequences come from a man in his fifties or sixties with COVID-19, enrolled during active disease.

The gene calls are TRBV18 and TRBJ2-7; 8 bases are a match to TRBD1. This CDR3 spans 14 amino acids. V was pared by 5 bases and J by 0 bases, with 3 bases of the junction left unmatched. Looked up from germline, CDR1 is KGHSH and CDR2 is LQKENI. For the CDR3, the DNA is TGTGCCAGCTCAACGGACAGGGACTCCTACGAGCAGTACTTC. Translating gives CASSTDRDSYEQYF.

This clone was observed a single time. The gene calls are TRBV7-6 and TRBJ2-7, with TRBD1 matching 9 bases. Germline V lookup: CDR1 SGHVS, CDR2 FNYEAQ. The J segment lost 3 bases and the V segment lost 5 bases, leaving 11 bases of the junction unmatched. The CDR3 has 16 residues. The CDR3 reads CASSRDREGRGYEQYF. The CDR3 bases are TGTGCCAGCAGCCGGGACAGGGAAGGACGGGGCTACGAGCAGTACTTC.

This chain uses TRBV13 with TRBJ2-2; D is perhaps TRBD1 (6 bases). V lost 0 bases and J 1 base, leaving 6 bases between the germline ends. The CDR3 consists of 15 residues. CDR1 and CDR2 from the germline V gene are PRHDT and FYEKMQ (reference sequence). CDR3 bases: TGTGCCAGCAGCTTAGGGGGACAGAACACCGGGGAGCTGTTTTTT. Protein sequence: CASSLGGQNTGELFF.

This chain joins TRBV7-9 and TRBJ1-2; TRBD1 aligns across 10 bases. Germline V CDR1 and CDR2: SEHNR, FQNEAQ (reference sequence). This CDR3 has 14 amino acids. Trimming removed 5 bases from V and 4 bases from J; junction bases left unmatched: 4. The CDR3 DNA is TGTGCCAGCAGCGCGACAGGGGGCGGCTATGGCTACACCTTC. The encoded protein is CASSATGGGYGYTF.

The chain recombines TRBV19 with TRBJ2-1; 10 positions agree with TRBD1. This CDR3 has 17 amino acids. Germline assignment: CDR1 LNHDA and CDR2 SQIVND (reference sequence). J lost 4 bases, V lost 5 bases, and 11 bases had no gene match. As DNA, the CDR3 is TGTGCCAGTAGTCCTCCGGTGGGACAGGGGACATACAATGAGCAGTTCTTC. It yields the protein CASSPPVGQGTYNEQFF.

The rearrangement links TRBV28 to TRBJ1-1; D not resolved. The V gene's germline CDR1 is MDHEN and CDR2 SYDVKM. This CDR3 region has 13 residues. V was shortened by 2 bases and J by 6 bases, with 10 bases between the two germline ends. The CDR3 sequence is CASSLLTQAEAFF. In DNA form, the CDR3 reads TGTGCCAGCAGTTTACTTACGCAGGCTGAAGCTTTCTTT.

The rearrangement links TRBV21-1 to TRBJ1-1. TRBV21-1 is labeled a pseudogene. The CDR3 is made up of 15 amino acids. CDR3 sequence: CASSKVGGLDTEAFF. CDR3 nucleotides: TGTGCCAGCAGCAAAGTAGGAGGGTTGGACACTGAAGCTTTCTTT.

The CDR3 sequence: CASSATITSGNTIYF. CDR3 nucleotide sequence: TGTGCCAGCTCAGCGACAATAACCTCTGGAAACACCATATATTTT. J is TRBJ1-3 and V is TRBV18, with D unresolved. The germline gives CDR1 KGHSH, CDR2 LQKENI. CDR3 length equals 15 residues. V was trimmed by 5 bases and J by 0 bases, leaving 11 bases between them.

This chain connects TRBV15 to TRBJ1-2; D unclear. Germline CDR1 LNHNV, CDR2 YYDKDF (reference sequence). The length of the CDR3 is 12 residues. The V and J ends lost 0 bases and 8 bases respectively, with 7 bases between them. The CDR3 loop is CATSRDEVGYTF. CDR3 coding DNA: TGTGCCACCAGCAGAGATGAGGTGGGCTACACCTTC. The variable domain in full, completed from reference TRBV15 and TRBJ1-2, reads DAMVIQNPRYQVTQFGKPVTLSCSQTLNHNVMYWYQQKSSQAPKLLFHYYDKDFNNEADTPDNFQSRRPNTSFCFLDIRSPGLGDTAMYLCATSRDEVGYTFGSGTRLTVV.